These T cell receptor beta chains were read from a single sample in a study of T cell responses to AZD1222 COVID-19 vaccine. Produced via immunoSEQ multiplex PCR; TCRdb's table is partial and in-frame only. There are roughly 170,000 clones in the sample; around 90% occur only once, and 0.49% lies in the top ten. The sequenced sample was peripheral blood, obtained on day 0 of AZD1222 vaccination. The receptor source for this set is an adult in good health. CDR3s include the opening cysteine and the closing phenylalanine or tryptophan. D genes are given only for firm matches.

>TRBV5-6|NA
CASSLAQGGEYF
>TRBV5-1|NA
CASSWRESYGYTF
>TRBV6-5|TRBD2
CASSSGLAGGRYEQYF
>TRBV9|NA
CASSGQGSGTEAFF
>TRBV7-2|NA
CASSLLWETQYF
>TRBV9|NA
CASSVGTRGGEEQFF
>TRBV28|NA
CASTRRGANTEAFF
>TRBV28|NA
CASSPLGVGGYEQYF
>TRBV30|NA
CAWSSKGGYGYTF
>TRBV19|NA
CASSGPPGISNQPQHF
>TRBV7-6|TRBD2
CASSSRAGAGTGELFF
>TRBV6-5|NA
CASNRPGTGVAKLFF
>TRBV4-2|TRBD1
CASSFRDSSYEQYF
>TRBV6-5|NA
CASRPIMRANEKLFF
>TRBV10-2|NA
CASSEYRGYEQYF
>TRBV6-1|NA
CASSDVGGPSFYGYTF
>TRBV25-1|NA
CASSEEWTVNGYTF
>TRBV19|TRBD1
CASRTGKNIQYF
>TRBV7-8|NA
CASSSPGGEQYF
>TRBV10-3|TRBD1
CAISESGTGANQPQHF
>TRBV7-3|TRBD2
CASSSRTSGSLGEQFF
>TRBV11-2|TRBD1
CASSSQGGFKEKLFF
>TRBV9|TRBD2
CASSRSSSGGAASYEQYF
>TRBV9|NA
CASSVEDGRTDTQYF
>TRBV7-2|NA
CASSRPGDYGYTF
>TRBV10-1|TRBD1
CASSSSGTGGGNEQFF
>TRBV28|NA
CASSFGGFQAGEQYF
>TRBV4-3|TRBD2
CASSPGPGLAGPSLYNEQFF
>TRBV5-6|NA
CASSLVGLRPSNTEAFF
>TRBV7-9|NA
CASSSPDDSNQPQHF
>TRBV10-3|NA
CAISRTEPNEQFF
>TRBV6-5|NA
CASSYGAGAHHEQYF
>TRBV6-1|NA
CASSESVRERDEQFF
>TRBV4-3|TRBD2
CASSQRLRLAGSTDTQYF
>TRBV6-5|NA
CASPLGETHYEQYF
>TRBV6-2/TRBV6-3|NA
CASSRPRRLDLHNEQFF
>TRBV14|TRBD1
CASSRTGWSEPQHF
>TRBV9|TRBD1
CASSARQGDTQYF
>TRBV7-7|TRBD1
CASSPRPGQGILTGELFF
>TRBV6-4|TRBD2
CASRVAVREDLAGEQFF
>TRBV5-8|NA
CASSLATVANYGYTF
>TRBV7-9|NA
CASSLAGVNTEAFF
>TRBV11-3|NA
CASSLGASTDTQYF
>TRBV9|NA
CASSTSPGELFF
>TRBV4-1|NA
CASSQEQGSYEQYF
>TRBV4-2|NA
CASSQDIRLGAVFTDTQYF
>TRBV5-4|TRBD2
CASSLIAWKEREGQNEQFF
>TRBV27|TRBD1
CASNGQGAYTQYF
>TRBV6-5|NA
CACTRAAADTQYF
>TRBV5-4|TRBD1
CASSLNRGNYGYTF
>TRBV7-9|NA
CASSLAPGHHSYEQYF
>TRBV4-1|TRBD1
CASSQGQGAVYGYTF
>TRBV11-2|NA
CASSSRGNTEAFF
>TRBV27|TRBD2
CASSSPLAGLTDTQYF
>TRBV18|TRBD1
CASSGDRGSYEQYF